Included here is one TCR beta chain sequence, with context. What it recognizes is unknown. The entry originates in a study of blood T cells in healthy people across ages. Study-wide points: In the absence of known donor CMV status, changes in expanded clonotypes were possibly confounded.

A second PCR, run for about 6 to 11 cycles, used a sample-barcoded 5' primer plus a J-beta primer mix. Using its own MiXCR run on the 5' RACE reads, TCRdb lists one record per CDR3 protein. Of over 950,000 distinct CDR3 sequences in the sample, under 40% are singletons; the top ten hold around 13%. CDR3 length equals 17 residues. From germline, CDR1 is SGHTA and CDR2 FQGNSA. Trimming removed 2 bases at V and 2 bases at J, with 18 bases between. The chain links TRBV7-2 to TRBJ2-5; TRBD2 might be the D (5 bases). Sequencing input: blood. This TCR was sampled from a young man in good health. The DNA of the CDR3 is TGTGCCAGCAGCTTAATTCGAAGGGCAAGCGGACAAGAGACCCAGTACTTC. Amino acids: CASSLIRRASGQETQYF.